These T cell receptor beta chains were read from a single sample in a study of cytomegalovirus exposure and HLA in healthy donors. Generated by immunoSEQ multiplex PCR, the TCRdb table keeps only in-frame clones and is missing some. The sample yields 110,000 to 150,000 clones, 76% seen once. The sample consisted of PBMCs. The receptors originated from a woman in her thirties or forties in good health and CMV-seronegative. The CDR3 runs from the conserved cysteine through the conserved F or W. D genes are given only for firm matches. Clone size is shown for a subset of rows, as once, few, many or a class of expanded clone.

cdr3_length,v_call,clone_size,d_call,j_call,cdr3_nt,cdr3_aa
14,TRBV19,.,.,TRBJ1-6,TGTGCCAGTAGCCCGGATCAGGTTAACTCACCCCTCCACTTT,CASSPDQVNSPLHF
13,TRBV6-1,.,TRBD1,TRBJ1-1,TGTGCCAGCACCCAGGGGGGCTACCTTGAAGCTTTCTTT,CASTQGGYLEAFF
15,TRBV27,.,.,TRBJ1-4,TGTGCCAGCAGTTTATCCGGAGCAACTAATGAAAAACTGTTTTTT,CASSLSGATNEKLFF
16,TRBV27,.,TRBD2,TRBJ2-1,TGTGCCAGCAGTTTATCCGGGACTAGCGGGGGGAATGAGCAGTTCTTC,CASSLSGTSGGNEQFF
13,TRBV5-4,.,TRBD1,TRBJ1-2,TGTGCCAGCAGACTGACAGGGGGCCCTGGCTACACCTTC,CASRLTGGPGYTF
16,TRBV5-4,.,.,TRBJ1-3,TGTGCCAGCAGCCTAGCGGGACACCTCACGGGAAACACCATATATTTT,CASSLAGHLTGNTIYF
13,TRBV30,.,.,TRBJ1-2,TGTGCCTGGAGAGCAGCGGGCGCCTATGGCTACACCTTC,CAWRAAGAYGYTF
19,TRBV4-1,.,TRBD2,TRBJ2-5,TGCGCCAGCAGCCGAGACCCCCTCTCGGGAGGGGGGGCGAAGGAGACCCAGTACTTC,CASSRDPLSGGGAKETQYF
18,TRBV5-4,.,.,TRBJ2-3,TGTGCCAGCAGCTTGCGCTTAAGCTCGGGTACTAGCACAGATACGCAGTATTTT,CASSLRLSSGTSTDTQYF
14,TRBV4-2,.,.,TRBJ2-7,TGTGCCAGCAGCCAAGGGAGCCCGTCCTACGAGCAGTACTTC,CASSQGSPSYEQYF
13,TRBV6-5,.,.,TRBJ1-2,TGTGCCAGCAGTTACTGGGCAGGGGTCGGCTACACCTTC,CASSYWAGVGYTF
14,TRBV28,.,TRBD1,TRBJ1-2,TGTGCCAGCAGGACGGACAGGGAAGTCGATGGCTACACCTTC,CASRTDREVDGYTF
15,TRBV4-2,.,.,TRBJ1-2,TGTGCCAGCAGCCAAGATTTAGCCAGGGGCGATGGCTACACCTTC,CASSQDLARGDGYTF
12,TRBV19,.,.,TRBJ1-3,TGTGCCAGCTCGGACATAGGAAACACCATATATTTT,CASSDIGNTIYF
13,TRBV7-2,.,.,TRBJ1-1,TGTGCCAGCAGCTTCGGTATGAACACTGAAGCTTTCTTT,CASSFGMNTEAFF
14,TRBV6-5,few,TRBD1,TRBJ1-4,TGTGCCAGCAGTTCTCAGGGGGCGGATGAAAAACTGTTTTTT,CASSSQGADEKLFF
11,TRBV7-9,.,TRBD1,TRBJ1-1,TGTGCCAGCGCAGGGGGCAGAAAGTCTTTCTTT,CASAGGRKSFF
14,TRBV2,.,.,TRBJ2-3,TGTGCCAGCACGAGAACAGTCAGTTTAGATACGCAGTATTTT,CASTRTVSLDTQYF
18,TRBV11-2,.,.,TRBJ2-6,TGTGCCAGCACCTCCGTTCGCGATTCTAGCTCTGGGGCCAACGTCCTGACTTTC,CASTSVRDSSSGANVLTF
15,TRBV5-5,few,.,TRBJ1-1,TGTGCCAGCAGCTACCAAAGGGGCCAAGGGACTGAAGCTTTCTTT,CASSYQRGQGTEAFF
20,TRBV6-7,.,TRBD2,TRBJ2-7,TGTGCCAGCAGTTACGAGGGGACTAGCGGGAGGAAGGGTCCTTCCTACGAGCAGTACTTC,CASSYEGTSGRKGPSYEQYF
15,TRBV27,few,.,TRBJ2-6,TGTGCCAGCAGTTTTTTCAGTTCTGGGGCCAACGTCCTGACTTTC,CASSFFSSGANVLTF
12,TRBV6-1,few,.,TRBJ1-1,TGTGCCAGCAGTGGCGACAGTTCAGAAGCTTTCTTT,CASSGDSSEAFF
15,TRBV13,few,TRBD1,TRBJ1-1,TGTGCCAGCAGCGCATCACAGGGGAAGAACACTGAAGCTTTCTTT,CASSASQGKNTEAFF